Listed below are T cell receptor beta chains from one sample, sequenced in a study of CD8+ T cells in alopecia areata. Only in-frame clones appear in the TCRdb table, and some are missing; sequencing was by immunoSEQ multiplex PCR. The sample consists of around 210,000 clones, more than 55% of them appearing once. The sample was CD8+ T cells sorted from blood. All receptors come from a human donor in good health. CDR3s include the opening cysteine and the closing phenylalanine or tryptophan. Each record gives: CDR3 DNA, CDR3 protein, V gene, J gene, clone size, D gene. A D gene is named only where the DNA matches it firmly. Rows give clone size only sometimes, using once, few, many, or a class for an expanded clone.

CDR3nt: TGCGCCAGCAGCCCGTCTTGGCCGCCCCGCTCACCCCTCCACTTT; CDR3aa: CASSPSWPPRSPLHF; v_gene: TRBV5-1; j_gene: TRBJ1-6; abundance: NA; d_gene: NA
CDR3nt: TGCGCCAGCAGCTTGGAGCCCCGTGGAGAGACCCAGTACTTC; CDR3aa: CASSLEPRGETQYF; v_gene: TRBV5-1; j_gene: TRBJ2-5; abundance: NA; d_gene: NA
CDR3nt: TGTGCCACCCGCCTGGGAGGGACCGGGGAGCTGTTTTTT; CDR3aa: CATRLGGTGELFF; v_gene: TRBV19; j_gene: TRBJ2-2; abundance: NA; d_gene: TRBD2
CDR3nt: TGTGCCAGCTCACCACCGTTATCGAGAAACACCATATATTTT; CDR3aa: CASSPPLSRNTIYF; v_gene: TRBV18; j_gene: TRBJ1-3; abundance: NA; d_gene: NA
CDR3nt: TGCGCCAGCAGCCAAGTTGGGGGTACTGAGCAGTTCTTC; CDR3aa: CASSQVGGTEQFF; v_gene: TRBV4-1; j_gene: TRBJ2-1; abundance: NA; d_gene: NA
CDR3nt: TGTGCCACCAGCCCCGGGGGGGCCTCGGAGACCCAGTACTTC; CDR3aa: CATSPGGASETQYF; v_gene: TRBV15; j_gene: TRBJ2-5; abundance: once; d_gene: TRBD2
CDR3nt: TGTGCCATCAGTGAGTCGACGACAGGGGGGTCAGATACGCAGTATTTT; CDR3aa: CAISESTTGGSDTQYF; v_gene: TRBV10-3; j_gene: TRBJ2-3; abundance: NA; d_gene: TRBD1
CDR3nt: TGCGCCAGCAGCCAAGAGAGATTCACAGATACGCAGTATTTT; CDR3aa: CASSQERFTDTQYF; v_gene: TRBV4-1; j_gene: TRBJ2-3; abundance: NA; d_gene: NA
CDR3nt: TGCAGCGTAGAAACTAGCGGGGGGGACAATGAGCAGTTCTTC; CDR3aa: CSVETSGGDNEQFF; v_gene: TRBV29-1; j_gene: TRBJ2-1; abundance: NA; d_gene: TRBD2
CDR3nt: TGTGCCAGCAGCTCGGAAACCCTCCAGACTAACACAGATACGCAGTATTTT; CDR3aa: CASSSETLQTNTDTQYF; v_gene: TRBV2; j_gene: TRBJ2-3; abundance: NA; d_gene: NA
CDR3nt: TGTGCCAGCAGTCAACTCCCCCGGACAGCGAATAGCAATCAGCCCCAGCATTTT; CDR3aa: CASSQLPRTANSNQPQHF; v_gene: TRBV27; j_gene: TRBJ1-5; abundance: NA; d_gene: NA
CDR3nt: TGTGCCAGCAGCCAAGACCGACAGGGACGAACAGATACGCAGTATTTT; CDR3aa: CASSQDRQGRTDTQYF; v_gene: TRBV14; j_gene: TRBJ2-3; abundance: NA; d_gene: TRBD1
CDR3nt: TGCAGCGTTGAAGATGGGCGCTCCGGCGAGCAGTACTTC; CDR3aa: CSVEDGRSGEQYF; v_gene: TRBV29-1; j_gene: TRBJ2-7; abundance: few; d_gene: NA
CDR3nt: TGCGCCAGCAGCACACAGGGTAGGGCCTACGAGCAGTACTTC; CDR3aa: CASSTQGRAYEQYF; v_gene: TRBV5-1; j_gene: TRBJ2-7; abundance: NA; d_gene: NA
CDR3nt: TGTGCCGTCCCCGGACAGTACACCGGGGAGCTGTTTTTT; CDR3aa: CAVPGQYTGELFF; v_gene: TRBV5-6; j_gene: TRBJ2-2; abundance: NA; d_gene: NA
CDR3nt: TGTGCCAGTAGTATAAGAGGGCTAGCGGACATCACAGATACGCAGTATTTT; CDR3aa: CASSIRGLADITDTQYF; v_gene: TRBV19; j_gene: TRBJ2-3; abundance: NA; d_gene: TRBD2
CDR3nt: TGTGCCAGCAGCTCCCGGGCCCCAGCGGGTCCCAAAAACATTCAGTACTTC; CDR3aa: CASSSRAPAGPKNIQYF; v_gene: TRBV13; j_gene: TRBJ2-4; abundance: NA; d_gene: NA
CDR3nt: TGTGCCAGCAGCTTTCTCCAGGGACCCTCTGGAAACACCATATATTTT; CDR3aa: CASSFLQGPSGNTIYF; v_gene: TRBV7-9; j_gene: TRBJ1-3; abundance: few; d_gene: NA
CDR3nt: TGCAGCGTTGAAGGGGCCTTGGAAAGGGAGCAGTTCTTC; CDR3aa: CSVEGALEREQFF; v_gene: TRBV29-1; j_gene: TRBJ2-1; abundance: NA; d_gene: NA
CDR3nt: TGTGCCAGCAGCGTCGGAACCTCCTACGAGCAGTACTTC; CDR3aa: CASSVGTSYEQYF; v_gene: TRBV9; j_gene: TRBJ2-7; abundance: NA; d_gene: NA
CDR3nt: TGTGCCAGCAGTACTGGGGTGACTGACATTCAGTACTTC; CDR3aa: CASSTGVTDIQYF; v_gene: TRBV13; j_gene: TRBJ2-4; abundance: few; d_gene: NA
CDR3nt: TGTGCCAGCAGTGCCGGACTAGCAGGAGAGCAGTTCTTC; CDR3aa: CASSAGLAGEQFF; v_gene: TRBV2; j_gene: TRBJ2-1; abundance: NA; d_gene: TRBD2
CDR3nt: TGTGCCAGCAGCCCCGGGGGTTTCGATGGCTACACCTTC; CDR3aa: CASSPGGFDGYTF; v_gene: TRBV14; j_gene: TRBJ1-2; abundance: few; d_gene: NA
CDR3nt: TGTGCCAGCAGCCTTTTCGCCAAAAACATTCAGTACTTC; CDR3aa: CASSLFAKNIQYF; v_gene: TRBV13; j_gene: TRBJ2-4; abundance: few; d_gene: NA
CDR3nt: TGCGCCAGCAGCCTCAGGTCAGCCCAGGGGGCGGATGAGCAGTTCTTC; CDR3aa: CASSLRSAQGADEQFF; v_gene: TRBV4-1; j_gene: TRBJ2-1; abundance: few; d_gene: TRBD1
CDR3nt: TGTGCCAGCAGCCCTATGGGGGGCACTGAAGCTTTCTTT; CDR3aa: CASSPMGGTEAFF; v_gene: TRBV5-8; j_gene: TRBJ1-1; abundance: NA; d_gene: NA
CDR3nt: TGTGCCAGCAGCCCCCACAGTACTAACTATGGCTACACCTTC; CDR3aa: CASSPHSTNYGYTF; v_gene: TRBV7-9; j_gene: TRBJ1-2; abundance: once; d_gene: NA
CDR3nt: TGCGCCAGCAGTGACCTAGCGGGGGGCGAGGAGCAGTTCTTC; CDR3aa: CASSDLAGGEEQFF; v_gene: TRBV10-2; j_gene: TRBJ2-1; abundance: few; d_gene: TRBD2